These 16 T cell receptor beta chains were sequenced from one sample in a study of shared clonotypes between healthy human individuals. The method was immunoSEQ multiplex PCR; TCRdb's version includes in-frame clones alone and lacks a portion of them. The repertoire has around 2.1 million clones, about 92% of them found once; the top ten carry about 1.5%. Selected positively for CCR7 and CD45RO-negative, naive CD8 cells excluded terminally differentiated effector memory CD45RA+ cells. Sequencing was carried out using naive CD8+ T cells from PBMCs. The receptors were gathered from a young man in good health. Some clones in this sample may be carry-over from other donors' samples.

The V gene is TRBV29-1, the J gene TRBJ1-2, with TRBD1 identical over 12 bases. The ends lost 6 bases at V and 4 bases at J; junction bases unmatched: 9. The CDR3 totals 15 residues. Germline CDR1 reads SQVTM; CDR2 reads ANQGSEA. CDR3 nucleotide sequence: TGCAGCGTACCGGGACAGGGGGCGTCAGGCTATGGCTACACCTTC. Protein sequence: CSVPGQGASGYGYTF.

The rearrangement links TRBV25-1 to TRBJ1-2; maybe TRBD1 (6 bases). Germline V gene data show CDR1 as MGHDK and CDR2 as SYGVNS. The CDR3 has 13 residues. V was pared by 11 bases and J by 6 bases, with 19 bases between. DNA of the CDR3: TGTGCCGCCAAGACGGGGGGGGCGAATGGCTACACCTTC. The encoded protein is CAAKTGGANGYTF.

In the case of this clone: Other nucleotide sequences in the sample specify the same CDR3. This rearrangement joins TRBV6-5 to TRBJ1-1; D unclear. Germline CDR1 is MNHEY and CDR2 is SVGAGI. Trimming left V 5 bases short and J 5 bases short, with 12 bases between. The CDR3 length is 13 residues. CDR3 DNA sequence: TGTGCCAGCAGTCCGTGGACGAGGACTGAAGCTTTCTTT. This gives the protein CASSPWTRTEAFF.

The CDR3 is CATSSDLKGENVNEQFF. CDR3 DNA: TGTGCCACCAGCAGTGACCTTAAGGGGGAGAATGTAAATGAGCAGTTCTTC. The chain recombines TRBV15 with TRBJ2-1; D may be TRBD1 (6 bases). There are 17 residues in the CDR3. Per the germline V gene, CDR1 is LNHNV and CDR2 is YYDKDF (reference sequence). V lost 3 bases, J lost 7 bases, and 22 bases lay in between.

The chain links TRBV7-9 to TRBJ2-1; 8 bases fit TRBD2. Germline values: CDR1 SEHNR, CDR2 FQNEAQ (reference sequence). The CDR3 length is 18 residues. V shed 5 bases, J shed 7 bases, and the junction held 19 bases outside the gene matches. CDR3 coding DNA: TGTGCCAGCAGCCCTTTCGGGGGGGAGGGCCAAGGAGGGAATGAGCAGTTCTTC. Translating it yields CASSPFGGEGQGGNEQFF.

The chain employs TRBV6-1 and TRBJ2-2; weak D call: TRBD2 (6 bases). The V gene's germline CDR1 is MNHNS and CDR2 SASEGT. The ends were cut back, 2 bases at V and 1 base at J, with 17 bases in the middle. CDR3 length: 18 residues. The CDR3 here is CASSEPFGGPGNTGELFF. The CDR3 DNA follows: TGTGCCAGCAGTGAACCCTTTGGAGGGCCCGGGAACACCGGGGAGCTGTTTTTT.

The chain is built from TRBV9 and TRBJ2-7; 7 positions match TRBD1. Germline V gives CDR1 SGDLS, CDR2 YYNGEE. V trimming: 5 bases; J trimming: 3 bases; junction bases outside the gene matches: 14. CDR3 length: 16 residues. The CDR3 region is CASSLSWGQPIYEQYF. The CDR3 nucleotides read TGTGCCAGCAGTCTCTCATGGGGACAGCCGATCTACGAGCAGTACTTC.

This chain links TRBV28 with TRBJ2-7; 7 bases are shared with TRBD2. In germline, CDR1 is MDHEN, CDR2 SYDVKM. CDR3 length: 13 residues. The J segment lost 6 bases and the V segment lost 10 bases, leaving 12 bases of the junction unmatched. CDR3 residues: CATAGGWVGEQYF. As DNA, the CDR3 is TGTGCCACCGCCGGGGGGTGGGTTGGCGAGCAGTACTTC.

This chain uses TRBV7-9 with TRBJ1-4; maybe TRBD1 (6 bases). This CDR3 contains 17 residues. Per the germline V gene, CDR1 is SEHNR and CDR2 is FQNEAQ (reference sequence). Between the trimmed V and J ends, which lost 6 bases and 3 bases, there was a span of 20 bases. The CDR3 DNA reads TGTGCCAGCAGTCTCCGATACCCAGGGGCGGCTAATGAAAAACTGTTTTTT. It translates to CASSLRYPGAANEKLFF.

The chain couples TRBV7-6 to TRBJ2-1; no firm D call. Germline CDR1 and CDR2: SGHVS and FNYEAQ. V was pared by 0 bases and J by 4 bases, with 4 bases between. This CDR3 region has 13 residues. The CDR3 here is CASSLASYNEQFF. The CDR3 DNA is TGTGCCAGCAGCTTAGCCTCGTACAATGAGCAGTTCTTC.

The rearrangement links TRBV7-8 to TRBJ2-1; 8 bases map to TRBD1. CDR3 length: 14 residues. Germline CDR1 reads SGHVS; CDR2 reads FQNEAQ. Germline trimming cut 4 bases from V and 10 bases from J; bases unmatched to any gene: 9. For the CDR3, the DNA is TGTGCCAGCAGCTCCTACCAGGGGGCGGGGGAGCAGTTCTTC. Amino acid sequence: CASSSYQGAGEQFF.

The chain carries TRBV9 and TRBJ2-1; 10 nucleotides line up with TRBD1. The CDR3 runs 16 residues. Trimming removed 3 bases from V and 7 bases from J; junction bases left unmatched: 10. Germline CDR1 SGDLS, CDR2 YYNGEE. The CDR3 region is CASSEKFWDRGNEQFF. CDR3 sequence (DNA): TGTGCCAGCAGCGAGAAATTCTGGGACAGGGGTAATGAGCAGTTCTTC.

CDR3 sequence (DNA): TGTGCCAGCAGTGCGGGACAGGGCTCCACCTACGAGCAGTACTTC. Protein: CASSAGQGSTYEQYF. This rearrangement joins TRBV6-1 to TRBJ2-7; TRBD1 agrees at 9 bases. Germline CDR1 and CDR2: MNHNS and SASEGT. This CDR3 has 15 residues. Losses at the gene ends were 4 bases for V and 2 bases for J; bases not matched to a gene: 6.

The rearrangement uses TRBV7-3 and TRBJ2-1; 10 bases are a match to TRBD2. The germline V gene encodes CDR1 SGHTA and CDR2 FQGTGA. V lost 8 bases to trimming and J lost 8 bases; unmatched junction nucleotides: 3. The CDR3 covers 12 residues. This chain's CDR3 is CASGTSVDEQFF. For the CDR3, the DNA is TGTGCCAGCGGGACTAGCGTCGATGAGCAGTTCTTC.

In this sample, this clone turned up once. The chain employs TRBV28 and TRBJ2-1; D perhaps matches TRBD2 (6 bases). Germline V gene sequence: CDR1 MDHEN, CDR2 SYDVKM. The V and J ends lost 2 bases and 10 bases respectively, with 9 bases between them. The CDR3 runs 12 residues. The DNA of the CDR3 is TGTGCCAGCAGTTTACCTGCGGGGGAGCAGTTCTTC. Encoded protein: CASSLPAGEQFF.

The V call is TRBV7-9, the J call TRBJ1-3; D gene unclear. Germline-derived CDR1 and CDR2 are SEHNR and FQNEAQ (reference sequence). V lost 1 base and J lost 0, with 7 bases in between. The CDR3 covers 15 residues. The CDR3 DNA reads as TGTGCCAGCAGCTTAGTGGTCAGCTCTGGAAACACCATATATTTT. This translates into CASSLVVSSGNTIYF.